This TCR beta chain was sequenced in a study of identical twins. Study conclusions and caveats: Beta clonotypes that were abundant in cord blood contained fewer insertions, a pattern absent from memory repertoires. Alpha sequences that were out-of-frame and twin-shared showed an excess of low generation probability. Within beta out-of-frame sequences, the excess sharing observed between twins was weaker.

TCRdb called the 5' RACE reads again in MiXCR, with one record for every CDR3 protein. This sample has about 390,000 distinct CDR3 sequences, with around 9.7% found just once. This clonotype was counted many times. The target antigen is unknown. V dropped 0 bases and J dropped 2 bases, with 11 bases sitting between them. There are 15 residues in the CDR3. Per the germline V gene, CDR1 is SGHRS and CDR2 is YFSETQ. This TCR was recovered from a woman between 50 and 59 years old in good health. The chain couples TRBV5-1 to TRBJ1-1, with D hard to call. The specimen sequenced was naive T cells sorted from blood. This CDR3 is CASSLDGLFNTEAFF. The CDR3 DNA follows: TGCGCCAGCAGCTTGGATGGACTTTTTAACACTGAAGCTTTCTTT.